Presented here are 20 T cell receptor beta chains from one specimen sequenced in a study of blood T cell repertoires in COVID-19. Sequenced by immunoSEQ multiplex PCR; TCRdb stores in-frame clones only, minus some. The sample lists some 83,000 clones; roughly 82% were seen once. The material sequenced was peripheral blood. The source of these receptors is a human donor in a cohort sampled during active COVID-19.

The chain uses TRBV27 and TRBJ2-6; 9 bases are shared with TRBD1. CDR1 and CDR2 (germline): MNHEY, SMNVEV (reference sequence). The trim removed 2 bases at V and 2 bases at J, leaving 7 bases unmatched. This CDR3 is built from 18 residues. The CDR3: CASSLELDRGTGANVLTF. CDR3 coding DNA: TGTGCCAGCAGTTTAGAATTGGACAGGGGAACTGGGGCCAACGTCCTGACTTTC.

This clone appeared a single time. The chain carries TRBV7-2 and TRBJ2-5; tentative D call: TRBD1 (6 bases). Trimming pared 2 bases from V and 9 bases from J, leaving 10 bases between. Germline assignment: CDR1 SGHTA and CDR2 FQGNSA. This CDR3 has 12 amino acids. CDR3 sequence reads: CASSLSWGPQYF. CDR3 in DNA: TGTGCCAGCAGCTTATCGTGGGGGCCCCAGTACTTC. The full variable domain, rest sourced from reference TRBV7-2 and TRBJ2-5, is GAGVSQSPSNKVTEKGKDVELRCDPISGHTALYWYRQSLGQGLEFLIYFQGNSAPDKSGLPSDRFSAERTGGSVSTLTIQRTQQEDSAVYLCASSLSWGPQYFGPGTRLLVL.

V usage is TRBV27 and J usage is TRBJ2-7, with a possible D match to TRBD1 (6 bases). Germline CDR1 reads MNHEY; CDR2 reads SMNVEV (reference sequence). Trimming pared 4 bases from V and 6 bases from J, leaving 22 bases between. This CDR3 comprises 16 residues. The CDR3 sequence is CASSSPLRGKRPEQYF. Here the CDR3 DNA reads TGTGCCAGCAGTTCCCCTCTGAGGGGGAAACGACCCGAGCAGTACTTC.

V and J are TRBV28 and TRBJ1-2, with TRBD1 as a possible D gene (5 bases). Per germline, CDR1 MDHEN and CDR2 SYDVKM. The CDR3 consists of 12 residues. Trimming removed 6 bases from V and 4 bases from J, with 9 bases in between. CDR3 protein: CASRGHGYGYTF. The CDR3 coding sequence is TGTGCCAGCAGGGGGCATGGCTATGGCTACACCTTC.

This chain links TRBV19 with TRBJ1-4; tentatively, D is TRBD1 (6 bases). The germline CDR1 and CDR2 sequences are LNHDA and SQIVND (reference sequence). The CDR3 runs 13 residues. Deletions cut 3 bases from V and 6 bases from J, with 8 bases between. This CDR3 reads CASSMRTDEKLFF. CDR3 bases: TGTGCCAGTAGTATGCGGACAGATGAAAAACTGTTTTTT.

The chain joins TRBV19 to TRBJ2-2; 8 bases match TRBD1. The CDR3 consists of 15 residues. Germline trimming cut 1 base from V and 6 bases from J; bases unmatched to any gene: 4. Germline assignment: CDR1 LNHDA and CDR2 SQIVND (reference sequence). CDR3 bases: TGTGCCAGTAGTATAGGGACAGGGATGGCCGGGGAGCTGTTTTTT. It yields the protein CASSIGTGMAGELFF.

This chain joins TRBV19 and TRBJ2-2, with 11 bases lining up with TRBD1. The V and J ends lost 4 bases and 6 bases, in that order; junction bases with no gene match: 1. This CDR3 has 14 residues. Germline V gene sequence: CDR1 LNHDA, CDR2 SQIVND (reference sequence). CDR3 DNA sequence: TGTGCCAGTAGTAGGACAGGGGGCGCCGGGGAGCTGTTTTTT. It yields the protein CASSRTGGAGELFF.

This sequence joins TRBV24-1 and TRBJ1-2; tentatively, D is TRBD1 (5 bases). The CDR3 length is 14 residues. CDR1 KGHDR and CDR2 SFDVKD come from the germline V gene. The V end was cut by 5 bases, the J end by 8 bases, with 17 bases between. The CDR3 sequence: CATSGATVLTGYTF. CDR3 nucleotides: TGTGCCACCAGTGGGGCGACAGTGCTCACGGGCTACACCTTC.

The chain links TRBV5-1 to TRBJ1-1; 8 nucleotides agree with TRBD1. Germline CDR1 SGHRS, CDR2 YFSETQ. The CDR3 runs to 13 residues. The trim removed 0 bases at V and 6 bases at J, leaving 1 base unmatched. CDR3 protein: CASSLGTGSEAFF. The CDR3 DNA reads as TGCGCCAGCAGCTTGGGGACAGGGTCTGAAGCTTTCTTT.

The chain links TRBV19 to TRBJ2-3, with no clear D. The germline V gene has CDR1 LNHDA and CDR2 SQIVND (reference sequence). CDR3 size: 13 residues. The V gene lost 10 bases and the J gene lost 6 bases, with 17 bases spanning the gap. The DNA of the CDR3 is TGTGCCACCGTTAACTACCTTGGTGATACGCAGTATTTT. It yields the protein CATVNYLGDTQYF.

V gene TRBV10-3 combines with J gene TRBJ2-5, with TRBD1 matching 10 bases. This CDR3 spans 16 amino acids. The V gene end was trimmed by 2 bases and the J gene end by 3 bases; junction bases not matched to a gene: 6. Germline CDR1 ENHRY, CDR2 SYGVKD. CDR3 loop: CAISEPKGQGKETQYF. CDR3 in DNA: TGTGCCATCAGTGAGCCCAAGGGACAGGGGAAAGAGACCCAGTACTTC.

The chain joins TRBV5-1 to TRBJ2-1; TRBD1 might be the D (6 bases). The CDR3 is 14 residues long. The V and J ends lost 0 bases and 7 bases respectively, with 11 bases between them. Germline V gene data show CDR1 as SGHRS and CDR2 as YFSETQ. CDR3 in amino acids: CASSLGGQGNEQFF. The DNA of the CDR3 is TGCGCCAGCAGCTTGGGGGGCCAGGGGAATGAGCAGTTCTTC. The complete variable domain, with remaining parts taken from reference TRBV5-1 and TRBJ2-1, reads KAGVTQTPRYLIKTRGQQVTLSCSPISGHRSVSWYQQTPGQGLQFLFEYFSETQRNKGNFPGRFSGRQFSNSRSEMNVSTLELGDSALYLCASSLGGQGNEQFFGPGTRLTVL.

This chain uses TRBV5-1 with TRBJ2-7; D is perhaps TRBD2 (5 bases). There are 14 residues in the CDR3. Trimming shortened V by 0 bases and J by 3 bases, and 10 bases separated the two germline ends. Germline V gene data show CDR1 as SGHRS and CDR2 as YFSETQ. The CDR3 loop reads CASSLVPGSYEQYF. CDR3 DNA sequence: TGCGCCAGCAGCTTGGTTCCGGGGAGCTACGAGCAGTACTTC. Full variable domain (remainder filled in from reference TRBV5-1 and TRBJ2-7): KAGVTQTPRYLIKTRGQQVTLSCSPISGHRSVSWYQQTPGQGLQFLFEYFSETQRNKGNFPGRFSGRQFSNSRSEMNVSTLELGDSALYLCASSLVPGSYEQYFGPGTRLTVT.

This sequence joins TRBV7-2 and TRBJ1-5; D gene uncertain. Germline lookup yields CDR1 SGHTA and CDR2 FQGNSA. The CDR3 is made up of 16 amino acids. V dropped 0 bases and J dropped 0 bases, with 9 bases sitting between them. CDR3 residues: CASSLAGSHSNQPQHF. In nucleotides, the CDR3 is TGTGCCAGCAGCTTAGCGGGCAGCCATAGCAATCAGCCCCAGCATTTT.

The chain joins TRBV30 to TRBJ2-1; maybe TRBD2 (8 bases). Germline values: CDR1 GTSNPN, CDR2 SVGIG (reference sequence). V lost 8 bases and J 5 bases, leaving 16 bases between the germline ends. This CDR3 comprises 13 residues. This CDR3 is CARGGQKNNEQFF. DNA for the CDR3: TGTGCCCGGGGGGGACAGAAAAACAATGAGCAGTTCTTC.

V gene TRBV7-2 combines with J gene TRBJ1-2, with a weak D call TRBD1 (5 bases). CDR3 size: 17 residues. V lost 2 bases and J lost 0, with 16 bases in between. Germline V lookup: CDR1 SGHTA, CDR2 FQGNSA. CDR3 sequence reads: CASSLRRGSPPNYGYTF. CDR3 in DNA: TGTGCCAGCAGCTTAAGGAGGGGTTCCCCCCCTAACTATGGCTACACCTTC.

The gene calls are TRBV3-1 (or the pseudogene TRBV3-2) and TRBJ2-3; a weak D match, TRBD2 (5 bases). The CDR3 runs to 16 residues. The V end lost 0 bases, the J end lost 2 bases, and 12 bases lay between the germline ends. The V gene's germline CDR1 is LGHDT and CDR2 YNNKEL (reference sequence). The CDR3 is CASSQDRGLLTDTQYF. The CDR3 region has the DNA TGTGCCAGCAGCCAAGATCGCGGGCTCCTCACAGATACGCAGTATTTT.

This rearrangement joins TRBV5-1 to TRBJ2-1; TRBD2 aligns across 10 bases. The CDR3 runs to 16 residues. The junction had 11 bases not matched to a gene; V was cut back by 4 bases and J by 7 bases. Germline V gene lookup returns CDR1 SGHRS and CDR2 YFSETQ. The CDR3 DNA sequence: TGCGCCAGCAGCAACGAACAGCGGGGGGGCAAGAATGAGCAGTTCTTC. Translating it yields CASSNEQRGGKNEQFF.

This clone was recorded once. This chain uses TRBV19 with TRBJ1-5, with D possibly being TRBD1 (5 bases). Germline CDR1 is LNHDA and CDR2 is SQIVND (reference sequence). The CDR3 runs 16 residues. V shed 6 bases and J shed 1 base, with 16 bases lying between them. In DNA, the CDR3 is TGTGCCAGTAGACCTCGAAGTCGGGGGAGCAATCAGCCCCAGCATTTT. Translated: CASRPRSRGSNQPQHF.

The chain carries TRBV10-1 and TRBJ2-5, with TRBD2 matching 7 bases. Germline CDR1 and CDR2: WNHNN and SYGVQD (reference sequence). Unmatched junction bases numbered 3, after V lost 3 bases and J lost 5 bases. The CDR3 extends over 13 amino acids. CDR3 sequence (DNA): TGCGCCAGCAGTGACGGGGGGTCGGAGACCCAGTACTTC. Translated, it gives CASSDGGSETQYF.